This T cell receptor beta chain was identified during a study of T cells in Graves' hyperthyroidism and ophthalmopathy. Amplification of TCR beta CDR3 regions was performed using RNA transcripts as template. Carried out on the TCR CDR3, a first-round RT-PCR used the HTBI primer set. MiXCR, applied by TCRdb to the multiplex PCR reads, yields one record per CDR3 protein. The sample has about 480,000 distinct CDR3 sequences, roughly an eighth seen once. General study findings and limits: Blood held most thyroid clonotypes expanded above 0.001 frequency.

In regard to this clonotype: Its antigen is undetermined. One end of the junction varies from germline; a read error may be responsible.

There are 14 residues in the CDR3. Per the germline V gene, CDR1 is LNHDA and CDR2 is SQIVND (reference sequence). The sample comprised blood. The TCR sequence derives from a woman under 30 with Graves' hyperthyroidism. The J gene is TRBJ1-4, the V gene TRBV19, with D unresolved. The CDR3 region has the DNA TGTGACAGTAGTATAACCAGGCCTAATGAAAAACTGTTTTTT. It yields the protein CDSSITRPNEKLFF.